This note documents a single T cell receptor (beta chain) sequence. The CDR3 totals 15 residues. Germline V gene lookup returns CDR1 SQVTM and CDR2 ANQGSEA. Trimming removed 4 bases from V and 4 bases from J; junction bases left unmatched: 10. This sample was taken from a study of relationships among human T cell subsets. Th2 cells were selected with anti-CD294 beads after removing CD4+CD56+ natural killer T cells. The T cell receptor alpha and beta CDR3 regions were amplified from mRNA by semiquantitative ARM-PCR. In ARM-PCR, communal superprimers followed tagged nested gene-specific primers for exponential amplification. In TCRdb, the multiplex PCR reads were re-called with MiXCR into one record per CDR3 protein. The sample has about 4,300 distinct CDR3 sequences; just over 50% are singletons.

The material sequenced was CD4+ Th2 cells sorted from blood. This chain connects TRBV29-1 to TRBJ2-4; the match to TRBD2 covers 7 bases. The TCR originated in a man aged 35-49 years in good health. CDR3 coding DNA: TGCAGCGTTGCGCCGAGGGGCGGGGGAAAAAACATTCAGTACTTC. Its translation: CSVAPRGGGKNIQYF.